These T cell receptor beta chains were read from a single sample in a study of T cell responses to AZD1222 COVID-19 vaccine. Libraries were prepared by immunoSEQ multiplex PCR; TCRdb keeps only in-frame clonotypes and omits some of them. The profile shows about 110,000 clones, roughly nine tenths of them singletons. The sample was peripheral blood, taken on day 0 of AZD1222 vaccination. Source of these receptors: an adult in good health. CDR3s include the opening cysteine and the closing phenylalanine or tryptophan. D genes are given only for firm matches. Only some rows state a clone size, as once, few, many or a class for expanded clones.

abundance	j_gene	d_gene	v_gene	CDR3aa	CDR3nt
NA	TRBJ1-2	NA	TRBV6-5	CASSYSAGVYGYTF	TGTGCCAGCAGTTACTCGGCAGGAGTCTATGGCTACACCTTC
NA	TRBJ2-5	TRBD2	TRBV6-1	CASSEALSGGAGFQETQYF	TGTGCCAGCAGTGAAGCGCTGAGCGGGGGGGCCGGATTCCAAGAGACCCAGTACTTC
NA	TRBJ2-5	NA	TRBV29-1	CSVVSGETQYF	TGCAGCGTTGTTTCAGGAGAGACCCAGTACTTC
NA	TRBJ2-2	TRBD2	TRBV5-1	CASSLASLTSGVNTGELFF	TGCGCCAGCAGCTTGGCATCCTTGACTAGCGGGGTAAACACCGGGGAGCTGTTTTTT
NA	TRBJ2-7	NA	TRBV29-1	CSAREGERGPGYEQYF	TGCAGCGCACGCGAAGGGGAGAGAGGACCTGGCTACGAGCAGTACTTC
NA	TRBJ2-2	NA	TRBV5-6	CASSFTRDSGELFF	TGTGCCAGCAGCTTCACCAGGGACTCCGGGGAGCTGTTTTTT
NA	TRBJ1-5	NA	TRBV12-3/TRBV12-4	CASSTGMRPQHF	TGTGCCAGCAGTACCGGGATGAGGCCCCAGCATTTT
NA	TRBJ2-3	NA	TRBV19	CASSLDWTDTQYF	TGTGCCAGTAGCCTGGACTGGACAGATACGCAGTATTTT
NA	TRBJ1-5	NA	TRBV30	CAWSGERNQPQHF	TGTGCCTGGAGTGGGGAAAGAAATCAGCCCCAGCATTTT
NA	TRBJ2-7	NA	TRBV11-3	CASSLDQNRYEQYF	TGTGCCAGCAGCTTAGATCAGAACCGCTACGAGCAGTACTTC
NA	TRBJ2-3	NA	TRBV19	CASSVGTGTDTQYF	TGTGCCAGTAGTGTCGGGACGGGCACAGATACGCAGTATTTT
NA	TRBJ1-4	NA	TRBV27	CASSLARGWNEKLFF	TGTGCCAGCAGTTTGGCCAGGGGTTGGAACGAAAAACTGTTTTTT
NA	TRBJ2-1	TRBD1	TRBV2	CASSADRSAYNEQFF	TGTGCCAGTAGCGCGGACAGGAGTGCCTACAATGAGCAGTTCTTC
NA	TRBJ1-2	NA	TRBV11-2	CASSLAEQAPHTF	TGTGCCAGCAGCTTAGCCGAACAAGCTCCGCACACCTTC
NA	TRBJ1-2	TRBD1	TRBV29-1	CSAKIMNRGHGYTF	TGCAGCGCCAAAATAATGAACAGGGGGCACGGCTACACCTTC
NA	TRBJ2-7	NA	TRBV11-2	CASSLGRGNEQYF	TGTGCCAGCAGCTTAGGACGTGGAAATGAGCAGTACTTC
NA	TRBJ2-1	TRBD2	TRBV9	CASSPGTSARNEQFF	TGTGCCAGCAGCCCCGGGACTAGCGCTCGCAATGAGCAGTTCTTC
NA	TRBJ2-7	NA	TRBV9	CASSVGAGTYEQYF	TGTGCCAGCAGCGTAGGGGCAGGGACCTACGAGCAGTACTTC
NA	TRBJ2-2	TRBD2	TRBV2	CASSFGTSGKSGELFF	TGTGCCAGCAGCTTCGGGACTAGCGGGAAATCCGGGGAGCTGTTTTTT
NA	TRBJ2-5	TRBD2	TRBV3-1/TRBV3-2	CASSQQRENTETQYF	TGTGCCAGCAGCCAACAGCGGGAGAATACGGAGACCCAGTACTTC
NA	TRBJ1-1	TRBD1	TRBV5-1	CASSFLQTGGTEAFF	TGCGCCAGCAGCTTTCTACAGACAGGGGGCACTGAAGCTTTCTTT
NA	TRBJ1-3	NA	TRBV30	CAWNLRTQSSGNTIYF	TGTGCCTGGAACCTTCGGACACAGAGCTCTGGAAACACCATATATTTT
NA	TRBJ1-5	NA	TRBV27	CASSLSPLRGGQPQHF	TGTGCCAGCAGTTTATCACCCCTGAGGGGAGGCCAGCCCCAGCATTTT
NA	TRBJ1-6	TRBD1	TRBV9	CASSARTGDSPLHF	TGTGCCAGCAGCGCTCGGACAGGGGATTCACCCCTCCACTTT
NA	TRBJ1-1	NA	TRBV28	CASSLGGLGGITEAFF	TGTGCCAGCTCCCTCGGGGGGCTCGGGGGTATCACTGAAGCTTTCTTT
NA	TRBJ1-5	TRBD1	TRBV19	CASNRGEGNQPQHF	TGTGCCAGTAACAGGGGCGAGGGCAATCAGCCCCAGCATTTT
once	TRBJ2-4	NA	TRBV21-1	CASSKVGAGAKNIQYF	NA
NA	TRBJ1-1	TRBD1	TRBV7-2	CASSLRDRNTEAFF	TGTGCCAGCAGCCTCCGGGACAGGAACACTGAAGCTTTCTTT
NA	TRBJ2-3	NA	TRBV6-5	CATEDWTTDTQYF	TGTGCCACCGAGGACTGGACCACAGATACGCAGTATTTT
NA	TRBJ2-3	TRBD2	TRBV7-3	CASSWRGGRADTQYF	TGTGCCAGCAGCTGGCGCGGGGGGAGGGCAGATACGCAGTATTTT
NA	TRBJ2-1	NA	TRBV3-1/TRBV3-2	CASSPYKDGYNEQFF	TGTGCCAGCAGCCCCTATAAAGATGGCTACAATGAGCAGTTCTTC
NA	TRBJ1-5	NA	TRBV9	CASSDGGGGQPQHF	TGTGCCAGCAGCGATGGGGGGGGAGGTCAGCCCCAGCATTTT
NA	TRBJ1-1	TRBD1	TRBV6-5	CASRIQGSTEAFF	TGTGCCAGCAGAATACAGGGGTCCACTGAAGCTTTCTTT